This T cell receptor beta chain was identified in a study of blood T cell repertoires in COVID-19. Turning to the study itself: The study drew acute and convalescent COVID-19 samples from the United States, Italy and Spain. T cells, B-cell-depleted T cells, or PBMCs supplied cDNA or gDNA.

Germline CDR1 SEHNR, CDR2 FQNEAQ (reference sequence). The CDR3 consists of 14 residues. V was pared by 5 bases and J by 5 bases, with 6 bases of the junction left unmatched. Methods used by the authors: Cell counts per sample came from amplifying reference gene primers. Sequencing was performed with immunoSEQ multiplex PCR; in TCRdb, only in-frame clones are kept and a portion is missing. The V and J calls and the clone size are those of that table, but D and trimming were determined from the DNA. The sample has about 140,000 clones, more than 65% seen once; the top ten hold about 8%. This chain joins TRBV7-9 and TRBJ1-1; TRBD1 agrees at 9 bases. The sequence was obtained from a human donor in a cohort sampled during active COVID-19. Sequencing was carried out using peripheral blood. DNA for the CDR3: TGTGCCAGCAGCACCGGGACAGGGCGAACTGAAGCTTTCTTT. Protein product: CASSTGTGRTEAFF.